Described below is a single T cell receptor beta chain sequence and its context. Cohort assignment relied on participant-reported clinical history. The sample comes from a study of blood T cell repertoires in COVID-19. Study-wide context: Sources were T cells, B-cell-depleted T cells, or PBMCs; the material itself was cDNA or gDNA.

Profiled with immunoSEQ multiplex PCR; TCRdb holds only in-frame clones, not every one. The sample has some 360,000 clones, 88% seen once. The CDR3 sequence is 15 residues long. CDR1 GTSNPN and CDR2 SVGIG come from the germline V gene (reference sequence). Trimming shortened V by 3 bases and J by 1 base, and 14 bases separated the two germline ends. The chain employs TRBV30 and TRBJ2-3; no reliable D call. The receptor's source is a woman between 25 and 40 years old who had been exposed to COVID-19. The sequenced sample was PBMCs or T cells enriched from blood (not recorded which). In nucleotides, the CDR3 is TGTGCCTGGAGGCGGATAAGCGAACGCACAGATACGCAGTATTTT. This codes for CAWRRISERTDTQYF. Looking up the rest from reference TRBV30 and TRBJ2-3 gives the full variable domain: SQTIHQWPATLVQPVGSPLSLECTVEGTSNPNLYWYRQAAGRGLQLLFYSVGIGQISSEVPQNLSASRPQDRQFILSSKKLLLSDSGFYLCAWRRISERTDTQYFGPGTRLTVL.